These 15 T cell receptor beta chains originate from one sample sequenced in a study of OX40 agonist ivuxolimab in advanced cancers. Sequenced by immunoSEQ multiplex PCR; TCRdb stores in-frame clones only, minus some. The top ten clones hold 17% of a sample with about 75,000 clones, roughly 81% of them seen once. The source was CD4+ or CD8+ T cells sorted from blood, collected in a trial of the OX40 agonist ivuxolimab. The receptors here all came from an adult with an advanced solid tumor such as melanoma, head and neck, liver or kidney cancer.

This clone was seen just once. J is TRBJ2-5 and V is TRBV18; a possible D gene is TRBD2 (5 bases). Trimming shortened V by 5 bases and J by 2 bases, and 15 bases separated the two germline ends. The CDR3 has 15 residues. Germline V gives CDR1 KGHSH, CDR2 LQKENI. The CDR3 loop reads CASSKNPGSQETQYF. The CDR3 bases are TGTGCCAGCTCAAAAAACCCGGGGAGTCAAGAGACCCAGTACTTC.

Remarks on this clone: At one end the junction does not follow the germline gene, possibly because of a read error. The chain couples TRBV15 to TRBJ1-4; D gene ambiguous. The CDR3 runs 13 residues. Per germline, CDR1 LNHNV and CDR2 YYDKDF (reference sequence). This CDR3 is CATSTSRSRIPHF. CDR3 sequence (DNA): TGTGCCACCAGCACGTCTCGGTCGCGGATCCCTCATTTT.

The rearrangement joins TRBV7-2 to TRBJ2-1; tentative D call: TRBD2 (5 bases). Germline V CDR1 and CDR2: SGHTA, FQGNSA. The CDR3 loop spans 14 amino acids. V lost 5 bases, J lost 9 bases, and 17 bases lay in between. DNA of the CDR3: TGTGCCAGCAGCAGACCCCCACTAGATATTGAGCAGTTCTTC. Its protein product is CASSRPPLDIEQFF.

The J gene is TRBJ2-7, the V gene TRBV28; 9 bases fit TRBD1. Germline lookup yields CDR1 MDHEN and CDR2 SYDVKM. Trimming cost V 6 bases and J 0 bases; bases outside gene matches: 6. The CDR3 is made up of 15 amino acids. In nucleotides, the CDR3 is TGTGCCAGCAGCCGCTCGACAGGGGGCTCCTACGAGCAGTACTTC. As protein: CASSRSTGGSYEQYF.

V and J are TRBV2 and TRBJ1-1, with D possibly TRBD1 on 5 matching bases. The CDR3 contains 16 residues. Deletions cut 6 bases from V and 1 base from J, with 18 bases between. Germline V gene data show CDR1 as SNHLY and CDR2 as FYNNEI. The CDR3 is CASSPDSLNWNTEAFF. The CDR3 nucleotides are TGTGCCAGCAGCCCCGACAGCCTTAACTGGAACACTGAAGCTTTCTTT.

This sequence joins TRBV7-9 and TRBJ2-5; TRBD1 matches at 9 bases. The V gene end was trimmed by 6 bases and the J gene end by 1 base; junction bases not matched to a gene: 3. The CDR3 runs 14 residues. The germline V gene has CDR1 SEHNR and CDR2 FQNEAQ (reference sequence). This CDR3 reads CASRVTGGQETQYF. The CDR3 DNA reads TGTGCCAGCAGGGTGACAGGGGGCCAAGAGACCCAGTACTTC.

The V call is TRBV28, the J call TRBJ1-1, with D possibly TRBD1 on 6 matching bases. V gave up 7 bases and J gave up 0 bases, with 15 bases separating them. Germline V CDR1 and CDR2: MDHEN, SYDVKM. This CDR3 is 15 amino acids long. CDR3 bases: TGTGCCAGCACCGCCCCCGGGACATTGAACACTGAAGCTTTCTTT. Its translation is CASTAPGTLNTEAFF.

V is TRBV11-2 and J is TRBJ1-1, with D possibly being TRBD1 (5 bases). Germline-derived CDR1 and CDR2 are SGHAT and FQNNGV. The CDR3 runs 16 residues. The V end lost 4 bases, the J end lost 1 base, and 16 bases lay between the germline ends. CDR3 residues: CASSWSSGLGNTEAFF. For the CDR3, the DNA is TGTGCCAGCAGCTGGAGCTCGGGACTCGGGAACACTGAAGCTTTCTTT.

On this clone itself: One end of the junction is discordant with germline, which a read error may explain. The V and J genes are TRBV7-7 and TRBJ2-1; a weak D match, TRBD2 (7 bases). The germline gives CDR1 SSHAT, CDR2 FNYEAQ (reference sequence). This CDR3 is built from 13 residues. The CDR3: CASSPEGGFEQFF. CDR3 bases: TGTGCTAGCAGCCCAGAGGGGGGGTTTGAGCAGTTCTTC.

This clone was counted once. This chain links TRBV7-9 with TRBJ2-7, with D possibly called TRBD1 or TRBD2 (5 bases each). The CDR3 is 13 amino acids. Trimming shortened V by 5 bases and J by 3 bases, and 11 bases separated the two germline ends. Germline assignment: CDR1 SEHNR and CDR2 FQNEAQ (reference sequence). The CDR3 reads CASSPGRIYEQYF. The CDR3 DNA is TGTGCCAGCAGCCCGGGACGGATCTACGAGCAGTACTTC.

As regards this clone: A read error may account for a junction end that differs from germline. The chain employs TRBV7-7 and TRBJ2-5; D is possibly TRBD2 (6 bases). The CDR3 contains 14 residues. In germline, CDR1 is SSHAT, CDR2 FNYEAQ (reference sequence). This chain's CDR3 is CASSPAGNRETQYF. CDR3 coding DNA: TGTGCTAGCAGCCCGGCGGGGAATCGAGAGACCCAGTACTTC.

A few counts support this clone. This chain uses TRBV5-4 with TRBJ2-1; 13 bases agree with TRBD2. Germline CDR1 is SGHNT and CDR2 is YYREEE (reference sequence). With 0 bases clipped from V and 0 bases from J, the junction kept 3 bases outside the gene matches. The CDR3 runs to 18 residues. The CDR3 spells CASSLEWTSGSSYNEQFF. For the CDR3, the DNA is TGTGCCAGCAGCTTGGAGTGGACTAGCGGGAGCTCCTACAATGAGCAGTTCTTC.

The gene calls are TRBV10-3 and TRBJ2-3; tentatively, D is TRBD2 (5 bases). CDR3 length: 14 residues. CDR1 is ENHRY, CDR2 SYGVKD, per germline. Trimming took 4 bases from V and 4 from J, leaving 12 bases between them. The CDR3 spells CAISVREDADTQYF. CDR3 nucleotide sequence: TGTGCCATCAGTGTGAGGGAAGACGCAGATACGCAGTATTTT.

The chain links TRBV19 to TRBJ2-5; tentatively, D is TRBD2 (6 bases). V lost 4 bases, J lost 1 base, and 16 bases lay in between. This CDR3 has 16 residues. Germline V gene sequence: CDR1 LNHDA, CDR2 SQIVND (reference sequence). Here the CDR3 DNA reads TGTGCCAGTAGTAGGCTTCCCGCTAGCGCCCAAGAGACCCAGTACTTC. Residues: CASSRLPASAQETQYF.

Remarks on this clone: Relative to the germline gene, one junction end is altered; a read error may explain this. The rearrangement links TRBV28 to TRBJ2-5, with D hard to call. The DNA end is more similar to TRBJ2-7, so the J call may be wrong. The CDR3 extends over 12 amino acids. Germline loops: CDR1 MDHEN, CDR2 SYDVKM. The chain's CDR3 is CASNLGRLEQYF. As DNA, the CDR3 is TGTGCCAGCAATTTAGGCAGACTCGAGCAGTACTTC.